These 27 T cell receptor beta chains share one sample of origin, sequenced in a study of T cell responses to AZD1222 COVID-19 vaccine. Clones were sequenced by immunoSEQ multiplex PCR, and TCRdb holds only the in-frame ones, with some missing. The sample lists some 120,000 clones, 90% occurring once. Sequenced here: peripheral blood, sampled on day 0 of AZD1222 vaccination. These TCRs come from an adult in good health.

The chain uses TRBV4-3 and TRBJ2-5; 7 bases align to TRBD1. V was clipped by 0 bases and J by 5 bases; unmatched bases: 9. CDR1 and CDR2 (germline): LGHNA, YSLEER. There are 16 residues in the CDR3. CDR3 region: CASSQDATGVGETQYF. The CDR3 DNA sequence: TGCGCCAGCAGCCAAGACGCCACAGGGGTCGGGGAGACCCAGTACTTC.

The rearrangement links TRBV4-1 to TRBJ2-3, with D hard to call. Germline lookup yields CDR1 MGHRA and CDR2 YSYEKL. The germline V and J ends were trimmed by 2 bases and 1 base, with 4 bases remaining between them. The CDR3 totals 13 residues. CDR3 amino acids: CASSQLGTDTQYF. The CDR3 nucleotides read TGCGCCAGCAGCCAACTAGGCACAGATACGCAGTATTTT.

J is TRBJ2-1 and V is TRBV7-9; TRBD2 might be the D (6 bases). The CDR3 runs 16 residues. Between the trimmed V and J ends, which lost 3 bases and 0 bases, there was a span of 12 bases. Per germline, CDR1 SEHNR and CDR2 FQNEAQ (reference sequence). The DNA for the CDR3 is TGTGCCAGCAGCTTGGGGGACTTCCGCTCCTACAATGAGCAGTTCTTC. Protein: CASSLGDFRSYNEQFF.

The gene calls are TRBV18 and TRBJ1-5; TRBD1 might be the D (6 bases). There are 13 residues in the CDR3. Trimming removed 5 bases at V and 4 bases at J, with 9 bases between. From germline, CDR1 is KGHSH and CDR2 LQKENI. The CDR3 DNA sequence: TGTGCCAGCTCAATGGGGACAAATCAGCCCCAGCATTTT. Amino acid sequence: CASSMGTNQPQHF.

The chain joins TRBV30 to TRBJ1-1; D not certain. Trimming stripped 1 base from V and 0 bases from J, with 12 bases between. CDR1 and CDR2 (germline): GTSNPN, SVGIG (reference sequence). The CDR3 totals 15 residues. CDR3 nucleotides: TGTGCCTGGAGTGAATGGACGGATGTGAACACTGAAGCTTTCTTT. Its protein is CAWSEWTDVNTEAFF.

The chain recombines TRBV6-4 with TRBJ1-2, with 8 positions matching TRBD1. The germline V gene has CDR1 MRHNA and CDR2 SNTAGT. The CDR3 spans 15 residues. The V segment lost 6 bases and the J segment 6 bases; nucleotides outside the gene matches: 12. CDR3 DNA sequence: TGTGCCAGCAGCTTGACAGGGGTTAGGAATGATGGCTACACCTTC. Protein product: CASSLTGVRNDGYTF.

The chain has TRBV3-1 (or the pseudogene TRBV3-2) and TRBJ2-3, with TRBD2 matching over 10 bases. Germline trimming cut 4 bases from V and 1 base from J; bases unmatched to any gene: 17. In germline, CDR1 is LGHDT, CDR2 YNNKEL (reference sequence). The CDR3 contains 20 residues. CDR3 loop: CASSRGGLAGVGVGTDTQYF. DNA for the CDR3: TGTGCCAGCAGCCGGGGGGGGCTAGCGGGAGTGGGCGTTGGCACAGATACGCAGTATTTT.

The rearrangement joins TRBV20-1 to TRBJ2-1; D is ambiguous. The ends were cut back, 4 bases at V and 3 bases at J, with 1 base in the middle. Germline V gene data show CDR1 as DFQATT and CDR2 as SNEGSKA (reference sequence). This CDR3 is 10 amino acids long. CDR3 sequence (DNA): TGCAGTGCTATCTACAATGAGCAGTTCTTC. It encodes CSAIYNEQFF.

This clone was counted only a few times. The chain combines TRBV27 with TRBJ2-1; D gene uncertain. The CDR3 runs 13 residues. Germline assignment: CDR1 MNHEY and CDR2 SMNVEV (reference sequence). The V end was cut by 3 bases, the J end by 7 bases, with 10 bases between. In DNA, the CDR3 is TGTGCCAGCAGTTTGGCTGGCGCAAATGAGCAGTTCTTC. Protein product: CASSLAGANEQFF.

The V gene is TRBV27, the J gene TRBJ2-3; D remains ambiguous. This CDR3 comprises 14 residues. CDR1 is MNHEY and CDR2 is SMNVEV in the germline V gene (reference sequence). Trimming stripped 8 bases from V and 3 bases from J, with 15 bases between. In nucleotides, the CDR3 is TGTGCCAGCTCACGCCCGGGTCAAACAGATACGCAGTATTTT. It yields the protein CASSRPGQTDTQYF.

The gene calls are TRBV20-1 and TRBJ2-7; D is ambiguous. The CDR3 contains 10 residues. Germline V CDR1 and CDR2: DFQATT, SNEGSKA (reference sequence). Trimming shortened V by 4 bases and J by 1 base, and 2 bases separated the two germline ends. CDR3 amino acids: CSANSYEQYF. CDR3 nucleotide sequence: TGCAGTGCTAATTCCTACGAGCAGTACTTC.

V usage is TRBV4-1 and J usage is TRBJ2-7, with unresolved D. V was trimmed by 3 bases and J by 5 bases, leaving 23 bases between them. The CDR3 has 17 residues. Germline assignment: CDR1 MGHRA and CDR2 YSYEKL. CDR3: CASSHSDGPGPGNEQYF. In DNA, the CDR3 is TGCGCCAGCAGCCACTCGGACGGGCCTGGGCCTGGAAACGAGCAGTACTTC.

The V call is TRBV5-1, the J call TRBJ1-2, with TRBD1 matching over 9 bases. The ends lost 4 bases at V and 7 bases at J; junction bases unmatched: 8. Germline V gene lookup returns CDR1 SGHRS and CDR2 YFSETQ. The CDR3 is made up of 14 amino acids. The CDR3 DNA reads as TGCGCCAGCAGCCTACCCGGGACAGGGTTTGGCTACACCTTC. It yields the protein CASSLPGTGFGYTF. Drawing the rest from reference TRBV5-1 and TRBJ1-2, the complete variable domain is KAGVTQTPRYLIKTRGQQVTLSCSPISGHRSVSWYQQTPGQGLQFLFEYFSETQRNKGNFPGRFSGRQFSNSRSEMNVSTLELGDSALYLCASSLPGTGFGYTFGSGTRLTVV.

The CDR3 is CASSLGQGGRQPQHF. CDR3 in DNA: TGTGCCAGCAGCTTGGGACAGGGAGGACGTCAGCCCCAGCATTTT. This chain uses TRBV5-6 with TRBJ1-5; 7 nucleotides line up with TRBD1. CDR1 SGHDT and CDR2 YYEEEE come from the germline V gene. This CDR3 region has 15 residues. The V and J ends lost 0 bases and 6 bases, in that order; junction bases with no gene match: 6. The full variable domain, its missing parts supplied by reference TRBV5-6 and TRBJ1-5, is DAGVTQSPTHLIKTRGQQVTLRCSPKSGHDTVSWYQQALGQGPQFIFQYYEEEERQRGNFPDRFSGHQFPNYSSELNVNALLLGDSALYLCASSLGQGGRQPQHFGDGTRLSIL.

The V and J genes are TRBV27 and TRBJ1-3; TRBD1 is a possible D gene (6 bases). The CDR3 loop spans 14 amino acids. V was trimmed by 6 bases and J by 4 bases, leaving 13 bases between them. From germline, CDR1 is MNHEY and CDR2 SMNVEV (reference sequence). The CDR3 bases are TGTGCCAGCAGGCCAGGGGTGTCCGGAAACACCATATATTTT. As protein: CASRPGVSGNTIYF.

CDR3 sequence (DNA): TGTGCCAGCAGCCCAGGACAGGGCTTTAGGTATGGCTACACCTTC. Translation: CASSPGQGFRYGYTF. The chain combines TRBV28 with TRBJ1-2, with TRBD1 identical over 8 bases. Germline CDR1 is MDHEN and CDR2 is SYDVKM. V trimming: 6 bases; J trimming: 5 bases; junction bases outside the gene matches: 11. The CDR3 extends over 15 amino acids.

The chain recombines TRBV6-6 with TRBJ1-2; the match to TRBD1 covers 12 bases. V shed 6 bases and J 4 bases; nucleotides not matched to a gene: 6. Germline CDR1 and CDR2: MNHNY and SVGAGI (reference sequence). The CDR3 consists of 15 residues. The CDR3 protein is CASRRDRGLSYGYTF. CDR3 DNA: TGTGCCAGCAGACGGGACAGGGGGCTCAGCTATGGCTACACCTTC.

The chain joins TRBV30 to TRBJ2-1; D may be TRBD1 or TRBD2 (5 bases each). In germline, CDR1 is GTSNPN, CDR2 SVGIG (reference sequence). The ends were cut back, 0 bases at V and 10 bases at J, with 19 bases in the middle. CDR3 length: 15 amino acids. CDR3 nucleotides: TGTGCCTGGAGTGTAGATCGGCCTAAATGGGGGGAGCAGTTCTTC. This gives the protein CAWSVDRPKWGEQFF.

This chain uses TRBV6-6 with TRBJ1-1, with TRBD1 matching 8 bases. Germline values: CDR1 MNHNY, CDR2 SVGAGI (reference sequence). The V segment lost 5 bases and the J segment 0 bases; nucleotides outside the gene matches: 11. The CDR3 extends over 17 amino acids. CDR3 loop: CASSPDRGGWMNTEAFF. The CDR3 region has the DNA TGTGCCAGCAGTCCTGACAGGGGAGGCTGGATGAACACTGAAGCTTTCTTT.

This clone was seen only once. The chain combines TRBV5-1 with TRBJ2-2; TRBD1 aligns across 8 bases. With V trimmed by 4 bases and J by 3 bases, 5 bases remained unmatched. CDR1 and CDR2 from the germline V gene are SGHRS and YFSETQ. The CDR3 is made up of 15 amino acids. The CDR3 nucleotides are TGCGCCAGCAGCGCTCAGGGGGCCGACACCGGGGAGCTGTTTTTT. Its translation is CASSAQGADTGELFF.

The table lists this clone with a count of one. The CDR3 nucleotides are TGTGCCAGCAGCTTAGATGGTTTGGGTTTTGGAGATACGCAGTATTTT. This encodes CASSLDGLGFGDTQYF. V gene TRBV7-2 combines with J gene TRBJ2-3, with D uncertain. This CDR3 spans 16 amino acids. The germline V gene has CDR1 SGHTA and CDR2 FQGNSA. The ends were cut back, 1 base at V and 5 bases at J, with 16 bases in the middle.

This sequence joins TRBV21-1 and TRBJ1-2. TRBV21-1 represents a pseudogene. The CDR3 runs to 15 residues. The CDR3 loop reads CASSKASSSSYGYTF. The CDR3 nucleotides read TGTGCCAGCAGCAAAGCCTCCAGCTCATCCTATGGCTACACCTTC.

This chain connects TRBV27 to TRBJ1-6; D might be TRBD1 (6 bases). Germline V gene sequence: CDR1 MNHEY, CDR2 SMNVEV (reference sequence). The CDR3 loop spans 17 amino acids. V was cut by 5 bases and J by 0 bases, with 14 bases left in between. CDR3 in amino acids: CASSPRGRSSYNSPLHF. CDR3 nucleotide sequence: TGTGCCAGCAGTCCCCGGGGGCGGAGCTCCTATAATTCACCCCTCCACTTT.

The rearrangement uses TRBV28 and TRBJ2-7; D gene ambiguous. The CDR3 is 11 amino acids. With 7 bases removed from V and 3 bases from J, the gap between germline ends came to 7 bases. Germline CDR1 reads MDHEN; CDR2 reads SYDVKM. CDR3 nucleotides: TGTGCCAGCACCTCTAGCTACGAGCAGTACTTC. Translated, it gives CASTSSYEQYF. Using reference TRBV28 and TRBJ2-7 for the parts outside the CDR3, the full variable domain is DVKVTQSSRYLVKRTGEKVFLECVQDMDHENMFWYRQDPGLGLRLIYFSYDVKMKEKGDIPEGYSVSREKKERFSLILESASTNQTSMYLCASTSSYEQYFGPGTRLTVT.

This chain links TRBV3-1 (or the pseudogene TRBV3-2) with TRBJ2-7; D gene unclear. Trimming took off 0 bases at V and 1 base at J, with 7 bases between the two ends. This CDR3 has 14 amino acids. Germline V gives CDR1 LGHDT, CDR2 YNNKEL (reference sequence). The CDR3 DNA reads TGTGCCAGCAGCCAAGATGTTACGTCCTACGAGCAGTACTTC. Translation gives CASSQDVTSYEQYF.

This chain links TRBV5-1 with TRBJ2-1, with 12 nucleotides matching TRBD2. Losses at the gene ends were 5 bases for V and 10 bases for J; bases not matched to a gene: 10. This CDR3 is built from 15 residues. The germline gives CDR1 SGHRS, CDR2 YFSETQ. Here the CDR3 DNA reads TGCGCCAGCAGTGTGGACAGGACTAGCGGGAAGGAGCAGTTCTTC. Amino acid sequence: CASSVDRTSGKEQFF.

The CDR3 bases are TGTGCCAGCAGTGTTAGGACAGGGAACGACGAGCAGTACTTC. This gives the protein CASSVRTGNDEQYF. The chain combines TRBV2 with TRBJ2-7; TRBD1 aligns across 8 bases. This CDR3 spans 14 amino acids. The V gene's germline CDR1 is SNHLY and CDR2 FYNNEI. The trim removed 4 bases at V and 5 bases at J, leaving 7 bases unmatched.